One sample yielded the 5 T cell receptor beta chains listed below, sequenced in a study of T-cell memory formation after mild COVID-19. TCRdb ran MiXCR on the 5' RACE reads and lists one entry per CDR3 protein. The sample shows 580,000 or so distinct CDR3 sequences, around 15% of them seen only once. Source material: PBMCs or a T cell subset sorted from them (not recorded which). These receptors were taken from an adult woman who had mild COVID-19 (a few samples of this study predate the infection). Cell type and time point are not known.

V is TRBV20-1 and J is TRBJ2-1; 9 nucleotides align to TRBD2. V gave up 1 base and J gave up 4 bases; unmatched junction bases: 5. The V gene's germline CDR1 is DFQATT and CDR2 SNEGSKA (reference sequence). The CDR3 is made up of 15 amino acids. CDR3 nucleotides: TGCAGTGCTAGAGTCACTAGCGGGTGGTACAATGAGCAGTTCTTC. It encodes CSARVTSGWYNEQFF.

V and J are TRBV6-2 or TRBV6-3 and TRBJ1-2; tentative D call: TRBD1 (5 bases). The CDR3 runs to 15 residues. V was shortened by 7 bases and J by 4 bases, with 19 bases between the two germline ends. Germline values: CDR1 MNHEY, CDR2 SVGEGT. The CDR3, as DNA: TGTGCCAGCACCCTATACCCGGGACCAGCCTATGGCTACACCTTC. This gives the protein CASTLYPGPAYGYTF.

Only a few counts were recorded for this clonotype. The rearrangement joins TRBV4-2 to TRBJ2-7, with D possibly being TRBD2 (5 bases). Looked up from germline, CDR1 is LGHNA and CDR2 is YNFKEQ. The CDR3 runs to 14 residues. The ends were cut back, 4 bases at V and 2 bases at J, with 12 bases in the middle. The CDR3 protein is CASSPGLGAYEQYF. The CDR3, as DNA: TGTGCCAGCAGCCCCGGACTCGGGGCCTACGAGCAGTACTTC.

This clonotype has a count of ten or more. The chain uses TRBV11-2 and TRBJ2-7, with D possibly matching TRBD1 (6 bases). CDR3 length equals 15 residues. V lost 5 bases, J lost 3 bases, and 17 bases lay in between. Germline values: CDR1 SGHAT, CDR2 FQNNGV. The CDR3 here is CASSPDRNGFYEQYF. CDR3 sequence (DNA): TGTGCCAGCAGCCCCGACAGGAATGGTTTCTACGAGCAGTACTTC.

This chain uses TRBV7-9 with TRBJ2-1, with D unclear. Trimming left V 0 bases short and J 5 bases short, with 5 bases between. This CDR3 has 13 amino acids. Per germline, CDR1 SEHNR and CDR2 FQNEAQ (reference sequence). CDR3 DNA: TGTGCCAGCAGCTTAGCGGACCACAATGAGCAGTTCTTC. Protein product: CASSLADHNEQFF.